One and the same sample provided the 8 T cell receptor beta chains below, sequenced in a study of early T cells in non-severe SARS-CoV-2 infection. One entry per CDR3 protein results from TCRdb running MiXCR on the 5' RACE reads. The sample carries tens of thousands of distinct CDR3 sequences, 3.5% to 5.5% recorded once. Sequencing used whole blood, obtained at baseline. These receptors originate from an adult who was a healthcare worker with PCR-confirmed SARS-CoV-2 infection or an uninfected control (not recorded which).

The chain uses TRBV25-1 and TRBJ2-7; 8 bases are a match to TRBD1. Germline assignment: CDR1 MGHDK and CDR2 SYGVNS. The CDR3 length is 14 residues. Losses at the gene ends were 7 bases for V and 4 bases for J; bases not matched to a gene: 9. The CDR3 here is CASKSGGAEYEQYF. The DNA of the CDR3 is TGTGCCAGCAAATCAGGGGGCGCAGAATACGAGCAGTACTTC.

At least ten counts were recorded for this clonotype. The rearrangement joins TRBV11-3 to TRBJ2-1; 11 nucleotides align to TRBD2. CDR3 length equals 17 residues. Germline CDR1 reads SGHNT; CDR2 reads YENEEA. The junction had 11 bases not matched to a gene; V was cut back by 2 bases and J by 8 bases. The CDR3 protein is CASSLPPIAGGSDEQFF. DNA for the CDR3: TGTGCCAGCAGCTTACCACCCATAGCGGGGGGGAGTGATGAGCAGTTCTTC.

Ten or more counts support this clonotype. The chain joins TRBV5-5 to TRBJ1-1; D call uncertain. Germline V lookup: CDR1 SGHKS, CDR2 YYEKEE (reference sequence). The CDR3 totals 14 residues. V lost 0 bases to trimming and J lost 7 bases, with 13 bases between them. The CDR3 sequence: CASSLDPASIEAFF. In nucleotides, the CDR3 is TGTGCCAGCAGCTTGGATCCAGCCTCTATTGAAGCTTTCTTT.

The sample holds many counts of this clonotype. This chain connects TRBV12-3 or TRBV12-4 to TRBJ1-1; D unclear. This CDR3 has 16 amino acids. The V and J ends lost 7 bases and 7 bases respectively, with 25 bases between them. The CDR3: CASILHLTSSNIEAFF. For the CDR3, the DNA is TGTGCCAGCATCCTACACCTTACCAGCAGCAATATTGAAGCTTTCTTT.

This clonotype was detected ten times or more. V gene TRBV7-3 combines with J gene TRBJ2-7, with 7 positions matching TRBD1. Losses at the gene ends were 4 bases for V and 3 bases for J; bases not matched to a gene: 9. The germline CDR1 and CDR2 sequences are SGHTA and FQGTGA. This CDR3 is 15 amino acids long. CDR3 protein: CASSSKPPGGYEQYF. DNA of the CDR3: TGTGCCAGCAGCTCCAAACCTCCAGGGGGCTACGAGCAGTACTTC.

This clonotype was observed many times. The chain is built from TRBV18 and TRBJ2-1, with 7 bases matching TRBD2. The CDR3 runs to 14 residues. The germline gives CDR1 KGHSH, CDR2 LQKENI. V was pared by 0 bases and J by 9 bases, with 5 bases of the junction left unmatched. The CDR3 DNA follows: TGTGCCAGCTCACCACCGGCGACTAGCAGTGAGCAGTTCTTC. It yields the protein CASSPPATSSEQFF.

The sample holds many counts of this clonotype. The gene calls are TRBV10-1 and TRBJ2-3; D ambiguous. The CDR3 contains 14 residues. Trimming pared 0 bases from V and 3 bases from J, leaving 7 bases between. CDR1 is WNHNN and CDR2 is SYGVQD in the germline V gene (reference sequence). This chain's CDR3 is CASSESKRTDTQYF. The CDR3 DNA follows: TGCGCCAGCAGTGAGTCGAAACGAACAGATACGCAGTATTTT.

The V and J genes are TRBV7-9 and TRBJ2-5; D gene unclear. Per the germline V gene, CDR1 is SEHNR and CDR2 is FQNEAQ (reference sequence). V was cut by 5 bases and J by 0 bases, with 19 bases left in between. CDR3 length: 17 residues. The CDR3 nucleotides are TGTGCCAGCAGCCCTAGGGATTTTGTAAGGAACCAAGAGACCCAGTACTTC. Its protein product is CASSPRDFVRNQETQYF. Based on the CDR3 plus reference TRBV7-9 and TRBJ2-5, the full variable domain is DTGVSQNPRHKITKRGQNVTFRCDPISEHNRLYWYRQTLGQGPEFLTYFQNEAQLEKSRLLSDRFSAERPKGSFSTLEIQRTEQGDSAMYLCASSPRDFVRNQETQYFGPGTRLLVL.